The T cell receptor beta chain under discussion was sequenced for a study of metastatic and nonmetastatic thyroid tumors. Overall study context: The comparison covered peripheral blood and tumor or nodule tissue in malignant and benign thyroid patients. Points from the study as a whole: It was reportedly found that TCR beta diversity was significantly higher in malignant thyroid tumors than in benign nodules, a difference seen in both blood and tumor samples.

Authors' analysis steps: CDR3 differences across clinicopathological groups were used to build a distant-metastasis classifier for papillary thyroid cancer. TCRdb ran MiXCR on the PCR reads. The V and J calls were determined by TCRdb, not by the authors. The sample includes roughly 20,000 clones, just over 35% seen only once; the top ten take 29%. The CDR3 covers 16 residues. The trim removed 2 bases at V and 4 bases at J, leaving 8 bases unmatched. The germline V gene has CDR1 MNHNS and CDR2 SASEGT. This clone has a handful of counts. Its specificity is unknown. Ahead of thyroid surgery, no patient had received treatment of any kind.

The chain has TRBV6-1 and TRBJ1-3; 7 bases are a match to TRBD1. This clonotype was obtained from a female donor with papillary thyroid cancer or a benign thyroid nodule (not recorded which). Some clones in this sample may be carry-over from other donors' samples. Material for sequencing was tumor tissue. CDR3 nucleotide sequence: TGTGCCAGCAGTGAATATTATGACAGGGACGGAAACACCATATATTTT. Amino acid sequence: CASSEYYDRDGNTIYF.